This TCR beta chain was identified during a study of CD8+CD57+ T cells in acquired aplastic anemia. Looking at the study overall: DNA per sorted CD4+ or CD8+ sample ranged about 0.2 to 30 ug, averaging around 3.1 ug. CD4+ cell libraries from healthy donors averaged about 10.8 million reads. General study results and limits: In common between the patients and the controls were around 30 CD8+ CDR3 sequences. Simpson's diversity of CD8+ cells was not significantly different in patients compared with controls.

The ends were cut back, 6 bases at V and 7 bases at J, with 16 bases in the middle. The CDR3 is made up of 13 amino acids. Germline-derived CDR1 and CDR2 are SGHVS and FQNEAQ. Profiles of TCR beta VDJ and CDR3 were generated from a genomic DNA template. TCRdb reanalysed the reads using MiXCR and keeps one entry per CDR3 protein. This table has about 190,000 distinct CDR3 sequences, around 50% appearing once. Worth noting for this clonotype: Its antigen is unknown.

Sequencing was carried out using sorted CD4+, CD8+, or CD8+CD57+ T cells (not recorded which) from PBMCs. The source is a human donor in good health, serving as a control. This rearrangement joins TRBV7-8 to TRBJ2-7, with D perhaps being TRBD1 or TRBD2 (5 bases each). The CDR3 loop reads CASRPVGVWEQYF. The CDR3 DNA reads TGTGCCAGCAGACCGGTGGGGGTGTGGGAGCAGTACTTC. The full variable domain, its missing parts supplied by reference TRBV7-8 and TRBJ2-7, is GAGVSQSPRYKVAKRGQDVALRCDPISGHVSLFWYQQALGQGPEFLTYFQNEAQLDKSGLPSDRFFAERPEGSVSTLKIQRTQQEDSAVYLCASRPVGVWEQYFGPGTRLTVT.